This is a list of T cell receptor beta chains from one sample in a study of human T cells and chemical hapten exposure. MiXCR was run by TCRdb on the RACE reads, yielding one entry per CDR3 protein. This table holds roughly 120,000 distinct CDR3 sequences, approximately 9.5% found once. Sequences were obtained from whole blood. The source of these receptors is a male donor in good health. Some clones in this sample may be carry-over from other donors' samples. Each CDR3 is given with its conserved first and last residue. The order of the fields is V gene, clone size, D gene, J gene, CDR3 DNA, CDR3 protein. The D gene is left open where the match is weak. The size entry is marked missing in some rows and otherwise reads once, few, many or a size class.

TRBV11-1	many	.	TRBJ1-2	TGTGCCAGCAGCTTTGTAACAGGGCGCGGCTACACCTTC	CASSFVTGRGYTF
TRBV29-1	many	.	TRBJ2-5	TGCAGCGCTCCTGGAGGGGAGCCCAGGGAGACCCAGTACTTC	CSAPGGEPRETQYF
TRBV12-3/TRBV12-4	few	TRBD2	TRBJ2-3	TGTGCCAGCAGCCAAGGACTAGCGGGGGAAGATACGCAGTATTTT	CASSQGLAGEDTQYF
TRBV6-5	many	.	TRBJ1-1	TGTGCCAGCAGTTACTCGATCTGGACTGAAGCTTTCTTT	CASSYSIWTEAFF
TRBV5-1	.	.	TRBJ1-4	TGCGCCAGCAGCCAAGCCACGGACAGCCGTAATGAAAAACTGTTTTTT	CASSQATDSRNEKLFF
TRBV10-2	many	TRBD1	TRBJ1-2	TGCGCCAGCAGTTTTACCGGGACAGGGAATTATGGCTACACCTTC	CASSFTGTGNYGYTF
TRBV7-8	many	TRBD1	TRBJ1-1	TGTGCCAGCAGCCTGGACTGGACAGGGAACACTGAAGCTTTCTTT	CASSLDWTGNTEAFF
TRBV7-2	.	TRBD1	TRBJ2-1	TGTGCCAGCAGCACGGACAGGAGCTCCTACAATGAGCAGTTCTTC	CASSTDRSSYNEQFF
TRBV5-1	.	TRBD2	TRBJ2-1	TGCGCCAGCAGCTCTGGACTAGCGGGAGGGCCAAATGAGCAGTTCTTC	CASSSGLAGGPNEQFF
TRBV5-1	.	TRBD1	TRBJ2-7	TGCGCCAGCAGGGAACTACAGGGGAGCGGCGAGCAGTACTTC	CASRELQGSGEQYF
TRBV5-1	.	TRBD2	TRBJ2-5	TGCGCCAGCAGCTTTAAATTAGCGGGGCCAATACAAGAGACCCAGTACTTC	CASSFKLAGPIQETQYF
TRBV12-3/TRBV12-4	few	TRBD2	TRBJ2-3	TGTGCCAGCAGTTTAGCGGCTAGCGGGAGGCGGCCCACAGATACGCAGTATTTT	CASSLAASGRRPTDTQYF
TRBV20-1	.	.	TRBJ2-7	TGCAGTGCTAAGGCACCCTCAGCCTACGAGCAGTACTTC	CSAKAPSAYEQYF
TRBV7-9	many	.	TRBJ2-1	TGTGCCAGCAGCTTAGCGCATGCAGGCAATGAGCAGTTCTTC	CASSLAHAGNEQFF
TRBV4-2	many	.	TRBJ2-2	TGTGCCAGCAGCCAAGATGTTCCAATGTCTAGCGCCCGAAAAAACACCGGGGAGCTGTTTTTT	CASSQDVPMSSARKNTGELFF
TRBV28	.	TRBD1	TRBJ2-2	TGTGCCAGCAGTTCCTGGACAGGGACCGGGGAGCCGTTTTTT	CASSSWTGTGEPFF
TRBV7-2	few	TRBD2	TRBJ2-1	TGTGCCAGCAGCACACCTAGCGGGAGAGAGAATGAGCAGTTCTTC	CASSTPSGRENEQFF
TRBV15	.	.	TRBJ2-7	TGTGCCACCAGCAGAGATTCGGGCGGGGACTACGAGCAGTACTTC	CATSRDSGGDYEQYF
TRBV20-1	few	.	TRBJ2-6	TGCAGTGCACCGGATACCGGGTCCTCTGGGGCCAACGTCCTGACTTTC	CSAPDTGSSGANVLTF
TRBV2	few	TRBD1	TRBJ1-5	TGTGCCAGCAAGGGGACAGGGAATCAGCCCCAGCATTTT	CASKGTGNQPQHF
TRBV7-6	.	TRBD2	TRBJ2-3	TGTGCCAGCAGCTTGACCACTAGCGGGAGCACAGATACGCAGTATTTT	CASSLTTSGSTDTQYF
TRBV15	few	.	TRBJ1-5	TGTGCCACCAGCATCGGGGCCAGGGACAATCAGCCCCAGCATTTT	CATSIGARDNQPQHF
TRBV27	.	TRBD1	TRBJ2-7	TGTGCCAGCAGTCCAACCGGGACAGGGGGCGCCATGGCCTACGAGCAGTACTTC	CASSPTGTGGAMAYEQYF